These 26 T cell receptor beta chains were sequenced from one sample in a study of blood T cells in healthy people across ages. Combining a sample-barcoded 5' primer with a J-beta primer mix, a second PCR ran for roughly 7 to 12 cycles. MiXCR, run by TCRdb on the 5' RACE reads, gives a single entry per CDR3 protein. The table has about 620,000 distinct CDR3 sequences, about 51% seen once. Sample: blood. These receptors came from a woman at least 80 years old in good health.

The gene calls are TRBV20-1 and TRBJ1-5; D remains unclear. Germline CDR1 and CDR2: DFQATT and SNEGSKA (reference sequence). Trimming left V 6 bases short and J 3 bases short, with 18 bases between. The CDR3 is 15 residues long. The CDR3 DNA reads as TGCAGTGCCAACGGAGAACGGGCTATCAATCAGCCCCAGCATTTT. It encodes CSANGERAINQPQHF.

This clonotype was detected only once. The chain combines TRBV27 with TRBJ1-6, with 11 bases that match TRBD1. The V gene end was trimmed by 8 bases and the J gene end by 10 bases; junction bases not matched to a gene: 4. Per the germline V gene, CDR1 is MNHEY and CDR2 is SMNVEV (reference sequence). The CDR3 sequence is 13 residues long. This chain's CDR3 is CASGTGGRSPLHF. In DNA, the CDR3 is TGTGCCAGCGGGACAGGGGGAAGGTCACCCCTCCACTTT.

This clonotype was observed many times. V usage is TRBV7-2 and J usage is TRBJ2-3; D gene unclear. V dropped 1 base and J dropped 9 bases, with 8 bases sitting between them. The CDR3 totals 12 residues. The germline V gene encodes CDR1 SGHTA and CDR2 FQGNSA. CDR3 in DNA: TGTGCCAGCAGCTTAGAGGTTGGGACGCAGTATTTT. Encoded protein: CASSLEVGTQYF.

The rearrangement joins TRBV29-1 to TRBJ1-2; no definite D call. Germline CDR1 is SQVTM and CDR2 is ANQGSEA. This CDR3 has 11 amino acids. V was cut by 4 bases and J by 4 bases, with 7 bases left in between. The CDR3 DNA reads as TGCAGCGTTGCGATGGCCTATGGCTACACCTTC. Its protein product is CSVAMAYGYTF.

The chain is built from TRBV12-3 or TRBV12-4 and TRBJ2-3; no definite D call. This CDR3 comprises 15 residues. Trimming left V 2 bases short and J 6 bases short, with 15 bases between. In DNA, the CDR3 is TGTGCCAGCAGTTTACTCGCGACACCCAGGGATACGCAGTATTTT. This translates into CASSLLATPRDTQYF.

This chain joins TRBV29-1 and TRBJ2-1; 7 bases align to TRBD1. Germline V CDR1 and CDR2: SQVTM, ANQGSEA. The CDR3 runs 12 residues. Trimming cost V 6 bases and J 6 bases; bases outside gene matches: 5. The CDR3 reads CSVGRGFNEQFF. In DNA, the CDR3 is TGCAGCGTCGGCAGGGGGTTCAATGAGCAGTTCTTC.

The rearrangement links TRBV10-3 to TRBJ2-1, with a possible D match to TRBD1 (7 bases). Germline values: CDR1 ENHRY, CDR2 SYGVKD. Between the trimmed V and J ends, which lost 6 bases and 2 bases, there was a span of 11 bases. The CDR3 is made up of 14 amino acids. The CDR3 DNA follows: TGTGCCATCAGGCAGGGGGGTGCCTACAATGAGCAGTTCTTC. This translates into CAIRQGGAYNEQFF.

This clonotype was observed a few times. The CDR3: CATSRRLALRVGYNEQFF. The CDR3, as DNA: TGTGCCACCAGCAGGAGACTAGCCTTGCGAGTTGGCTACAATGAGCAGTTCTTC. The V and J genes are TRBV15 and TRBJ2-1; the match to TRBD2 covers 7 bases. Germline CDR1 LNHNV, CDR2 YYDKDF (reference sequence). V was clipped by 3 bases and J by 3 bases; unmatched bases: 14. This CDR3 is built from 18 residues.

This clonotype was counted many times. This sequence joins TRBV6-1 and TRBJ2-7; perhaps TRBD2 as D (6 bases). The CDR3 is made up of 13 amino acids. The V end was cut by 8 bases, the J end by 1 base, with 12 bases between. Germline values: CDR1 MNHNS, CDR2 SASEGT. In DNA, the CDR3 is TGTGCCAGCGTCCTAGCGTATTCCTACGAGCAGTACTTC. This sequence encodes CASVLAYSYEQYF.

This clonotype has ten or more counts. This rearrangement joins TRBV5-1 to TRBJ2-7, with 9 bases aligning to TRBD1. Unmatched junction bases numbered 6, after V lost 5 bases and J lost 6 bases. In germline, CDR1 is SGHRS, CDR2 YFSETQ. This CDR3 region has 13 residues. As DNA, the CDR3 is TGCGCCAGCAGACCCGGGACAGGGATCGAGCAGTACTTC. Translating it yields CASRPGTGIEQYF.

This clonotype appeared once. The chain carries TRBV20-1 and TRBJ1-2; 8 bases are shared with TRBD1. The CDR3 is made up of 13 amino acids. The ends lost 6 bases at V and 4 bases at J; junction bases unmatched: 7. The V gene's germline CDR1 is DFQATT and CDR2 SNEGSKA (reference sequence). For the CDR3, the DNA is TGCAGTGCAATCAGGGGGCGCGGCTATGGCTACACCTTC. Its translation is CSAIRGRGYGYTF.

In its sample, this clonotype was seen once. This could be a read error, since a much larger clone is one nucleotide away. The chain couples TRBV9 to TRBJ2-1, with D unresolved. This CDR3 spans 14 amino acids. Trimming removed 4 bases from V and 9 bases from J, with 17 bases in between. CDR1 is SGDLS, CDR2 YYNGEE, per germline. The CDR3 sequence is CASSLQALAGEQFF. Written as DNA, the CDR3 is TGTGCCAGCAGCCTCCAGGCCCTGGCAGGTGAGCAGTTCTTC.

The sample holds many counts of this clonotype. The genes are TRBV6-5 and TRBJ1-5; no clear D. Germline-derived CDR1 and CDR2 are MNHEY and SVGAGI. The V gene lost 5 bases and the J gene lost 2 bases, with 16 bases spanning the gap. The CDR3 runs to 16 residues. In DNA, the CDR3 is TGTGCCAGCAGTCCTCGAAAGGGTATCGGCAATCAGCCCCAGCATTTT. Its translation is CASSPRKGIGNQPQHF.

This clonotype occurred a few times. The chain recombines TRBV27 with TRBJ2-7, with 8 bases that match TRBD1. Germline CDR1 and CDR2: MNHEY and SMNVEV (reference sequence). V lost 6 bases to trimming and J lost 1 base; unmatched junction nucleotides: 14. This CDR3 has 17 residues. The CDR3 sequence: CASRADRVLEGSYEQYF. Here the CDR3 DNA reads TGTGCCAGCAGGGCGGACAGGGTACTAGAAGGGTCCTACGAGCAGTACTTC.

This clonotype was counted at least ten times. The rearrangement joins TRBV7-9 to TRBJ1-2, with 7 bases aligning to TRBD1. The germline gives CDR1 SEHNR, CDR2 FQNEAQ (reference sequence). The CDR3 has 15 amino acids. Germline trimming cut 1 base from V and 4 bases from J; bases unmatched to any gene: 6. The CDR3 loop is CASSLGQGGGYGYTF. The DNA of the CDR3 is TGTGCCAGCAGCTTAGGACAGGGAGGGGGCTATGGCTACACCTTC.

This chain connects TRBV20-1 to TRBJ2-7; the match to TRBD1 covers 9 bases. V was clipped by 0 bases and J by 3 bases; unmatched bases: 6. The CDR3 runs to 15 residues. CDR1 DFQATT and CDR2 SNEGSKA come from the germline V gene (reference sequence). CDR3 sequence (DNA): TGCAGTGCTAGAGATGCCGGGACAGGGCACTACGAGCAGTACTTC. Translation gives CSARDAGTGHYEQYF.

In the case of this clonotype: A much larger clone differs by one base, so this may be a read error. This sequence joins TRBV10-3 and TRBJ2-5, with unresolved D. CDR1 is ENHRY, CDR2 SYGVKD, per germline. This CDR3 is built from 13 residues. V shed 7 bases and J shed 5 bases, with 14 bases lying between them. CDR3 amino acids: CAITEQLGETQYF. CDR3 sequence (DNA): TGTGCCATCACAGAGCAGTTAGGGGAGACCCAGTACTTC.

This clonotype was counted a single time. One end of the junction does not line up with germline, which may come from a read error. The CDR3 protein is CVSSSSSGGGNEQFF. DNA for the CDR3: TGTGTCAGCAGTTCCTCTAGCGGGGGGGGCAATGAGCAGTTCTTC. The chain links TRBV2 to TRBJ2-1; 12 positions agree with TRBD2. Per germline, CDR1 SNHLY and CDR2 FYNNEI. This CDR3 contains 15 residues.

This clonotype was observed a handful of times. This rearrangement joins TRBV4-2 to TRBJ2-1, with TRBD2 matching over 10 bases. Germline V gives CDR1 LGHNA, CDR2 YNFKEQ. The CDR3 sequence is 16 residues long. Trimming cost V 4 bases and J 9 bases; bases outside gene matches: 12. The CDR3 loop reads CASSPTPAGGGREQFF. The CDR3 nucleotides are TGTGCCAGCAGCCCAACCCCAGCGGGAGGGGGGCGTGAGCAGTTCTTC.

This clonotype was observed at least ten times. The chain uses TRBV6-6 and TRBJ1-4; no clear D gene. Trimming left V 10 bases short and J 4 bases short, with 13 bases between. This CDR3 is 13 amino acids long. The germline V gene encodes CDR1 MNHNY and CDR2 SVGAGI (reference sequence). CDR3 region: CATRDSINEKLFF. Written as DNA, the CDR3 is TGTGCCACTAGGGATAGTATTAATGAAAAACTGTTTTTT.

With regard to this clonotype: Relative to the germline gene, one junction end is altered; a read error may explain this. The rearrangement links TRBV29-1 to TRBJ2-1; the match to TRBD2 covers 7 bases. The CDR3 is made up of 15 amino acids. The germline CDR1 and CDR2 sequences are SQVTM and ANQGSEA. This CDR3 reads CGVLSSIQLANEQFF. The DNA of the CDR3 is TGCGGCGTTCTGAGCTCTATTCAACTAGCGAATGAGCAGTTCTTC.

The rearrangement joins TRBV3-1 to TRBJ2-4; D unclear. The CDR3 is made up of 15 amino acids. Germline V gene lookup returns CDR1 LGHDT and CDR2 YNNKEL (reference sequence). Trimming removed 0 bases at V and 1 base at J, with 7 bases between. The CDR3 protein is CASSQEGRAKNIQYF. In DNA, the CDR3 is TGTGCCAGCAGCCAAGAAGGCCGCGCCAAAAACATTCAGTACTTC.

This clonotype was counted between two and nine times. The rearrangement uses TRBV2 and TRBJ2-1; D gene ambiguous. Looked up from germline, CDR1 is SNHLY and CDR2 is FYNNEI. The CDR3 sequence is 13 residues long. Between the trimmed V and J ends, which lost 7 bases and 7 bases, there was a span of 14 bases. The CDR3 protein is CASTSEWGNEQFF. The CDR3 nucleotides are TGTGCCAGCACCTCGGAATGGGGTAATGAGCAGTTCTTC.

The V call is TRBV20-1, the J call TRBJ2-1; no clear D gene. V lost 8 bases to trimming and J lost 0 bases, with 11 bases between them. Germline V lookup: CDR1 DFQATT, CDR2 SNEGSKA (reference sequence). The CDR3 is made up of 13 amino acids. In DNA form, the CDR3 reads TGCAGTACTATTCGAGGCTCCTACAATGAGCAGTTCTTC. This encodes CSTIRGSYNEQFF.

The chain uses TRBV20-1 and TRBJ1-6; perhaps TRBD1 as D (6 bases). The CDR3 length is 15 residues. CDR1 is DFQATT and CDR2 is SNEGSKA in the germline V gene (reference sequence). V dropped 3 bases and J dropped 9 bases, with 18 bases sitting between them. As DNA, the CDR3 is TGCAGTGCTAGTTTAACAGGGAAAGTTTCTTCACCCCTCCACTTT. Protein: CSASLTGKVSSPLHF.

Comment on this clonotype: This may be a read error: a much more frequent sequence differs by one nucleotide. The chain joins TRBV7-9 to TRBJ2-5; 12 positions agree with TRBD2. V lost 8 bases, J lost 11 bases, and 12 bases stayed unmatched. The V gene's germline CDR1 is SEHNR and CDR2 FQNEAQ (reference sequence). There are 14 residues in the CDR3. CDR3 sequence: CASPATSGSYEQYF. CDR3 nucleotide sequence: TGTGCCAGCCCAGCGACTAGCGGGAGTTATGAGCAGTACTTC.